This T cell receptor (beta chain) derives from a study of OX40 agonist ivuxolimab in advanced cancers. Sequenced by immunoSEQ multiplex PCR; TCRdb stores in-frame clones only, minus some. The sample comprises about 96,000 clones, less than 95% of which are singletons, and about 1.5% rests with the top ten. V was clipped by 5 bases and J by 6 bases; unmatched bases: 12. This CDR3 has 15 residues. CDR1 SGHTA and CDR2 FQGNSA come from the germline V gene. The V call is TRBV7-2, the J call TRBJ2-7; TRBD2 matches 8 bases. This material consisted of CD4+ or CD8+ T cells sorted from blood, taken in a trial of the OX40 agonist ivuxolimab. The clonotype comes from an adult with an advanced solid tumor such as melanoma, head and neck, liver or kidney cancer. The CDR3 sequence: CASSPKGGRTSEQYF. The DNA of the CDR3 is TGTGCCAGCAGCCCAAAGGGCGGGAGGACGTCCGAGCAGTACTTC.